Sequencing of this T cell receptor beta chain was carried out in a study of OX40 agonist ivuxolimab in advanced cancers. On the study more broadly: In three patients, partial responses were observed, one with hepatocellular carcinoma and two with cutaneous melanoma.

The CDR3 totals 13 residues. Trimming left V 4 bases short and J 11 bases short, with 17 bases between. The germline V gene has CDR1 MNHNS and CDR2 SASEGT. Libraries were prepared by immunoSEQ multiplex PCR; TCRdb keeps only in-frame clonotypes and omits some of them. Here the sample spans 50,000 to 70,000 clones, 84% being singletons. The material was CD4+ or CD8+ T cells sorted from blood, obtained in a trial of the OX40 agonist ivuxolimab. The chain is built from TRBV6-1 and TRBJ1-1, with D unresolved. The receptor was derived from an adult with an advanced solid tumor such as melanoma, head and neck, liver or kidney cancer. CDR3 DNA: TGTGCCAGCAGTGGGCAGCCCCAAAGGGAGGCTTTCTTT. This encodes CASSGQPQREAFF.